This T cell receptor beta chain was sequenced for a study of CD8 T cells in Susac syndrome. Study-wide background: When their blood was taken, patients with Susac syndrome were therapy-naive, taking corticosteroids, or taking intravenous immunoglobulin alone.

Comment on this clonotype: The antigen remains undetermined.

Reverse transcription of about 0.45 to 1 ug RNA used random hexamers. immunoSEQ multiplex PCR amplified TCR beta CDR3 across 54 Vbeta, 13 Jbeta. TCRdb itself ran the immunoSEQ multiplex PCR reads through MiXCR, one entry per CDR3 protein. The sample holds some 180,000 distinct CDR3 sequences, roughly nine tenths seen once. The CDR3 consists of 14 residues. Germline CDR1 reads SGHRS; CDR2 reads YFSETQ. V lost 4 bases and J 4 bases, leaving 14 bases between the germline ends. Study findings and constraints: As the study acknowledged, the number of individuals in its TCR sequencing and HLA analysis was relatively small.

This TCR was sampled from a human donor with Susac syndrome. Sequenced input: CD4+ T cells from PBMCs. V is TRBV5-1 and J is TRBJ1-1; D is unresolved. Here the CDR3 DNA reads TGCGCCAGCAGCCCCGCCAGCCCTAGCACTGAAGCTTTCTTT. It codes for CASSPASPSTEAFF.